This TCR beta chain was obtained from a study of shared clonotypes between healthy human individuals. Worth noting for this clone: Its specificity is unknown.

TCRdb's copy holds only in-frame clones and misses some; the assay was immunoSEQ multiplex PCR. In the table there are around 2,000,000 clones, 85% to 95% of which are singletons. Broader study findings: All-four-donor shared clonotypes had higher generation probabilities than non-shared clonotypes did. Estimated richness values were generally larger in naive subsets than in memory subsets.

Cells designated naive CD8 were CD45RO-negative and were positively selected for CCR7, with terminally differentiated effector memory CD45RA+ cells excluded. Sequenced input: naive CD8+ T cells from PBMCs. The sequence was obtained from a man aged 18 to 35 in good health. Some clones in this sample may be carry-over from other donors' samples.

CDR3 protein: CASSVTGGVGYTF. CDR3 DNA sequence: TGTGCCAGCAGTGTTACAGGGGGCGTTGGCTACACCTTC. This sequence joins TRBV28 and TRBJ1-2; TRBD1 matches at 9 bases. The CDR3 spans 13 residues. V gave up 5 bases and J gave up 7 bases; unmatched junction bases: 5. Germline V gene data show CDR1 as MDHEN and CDR2 as SYDVKM.